Detailed here is one T cell receptor beta chain. J lost 5 bases, V lost 3 bases, and 6 bases had no gene match. Per the germline V gene, CDR1 is LNHDA and CDR2 is SQIVND (reference sequence). This CDR3 contains 14 residues. This sample is part of a study of control samples from healthy donors and cancer patients. The assay was immunoSEQ multiplex PCR, and TCRdb's table has in-frame clones only and misses some. The data hold more than 150,000 clones, with approximately 92% observed a single time. The chain is built from TRBV19 and TRBJ2-7; 8 bases are a match to TRBD1. What was sequenced was blood. The receptor was derived from a man aged 18 to 30 in good health. The CDR3: CASSITRGHNEQYF. The CDR3 DNA follows: TGTGCCAGTAGTATCACCAGGGGGCATAACGAGCAGTACTTC.